Sequencing of this T cell receptor beta chain was carried out in a study of cytomegalovirus exposure and HLA in healthy donors. Whole-study results and caveats: As a later analysis revealed, most CMV-associated TCR beta chains appeared HLA-restricted.

Vbeta (60) and Jbeta (13) primers were used in the PCR. Method: immunoSEQ multiplex PCR; TCRdb's copy keeps in-frame clones and lacks some. The sample has 150,000 or so clones, nearly 80% seen once. Germline loops: CDR1 MNHEY, CDR2 SVGAGI. V was pared by 8 bases and J by 3 bases, with 16 bases between. The CDR3 runs 14 residues. Note on this clone: Its antigen remains unknown.

This TCR came from a woman between 35 and 50 years old in good health and CMV-seronegative. Sample: PBMCs. This chain joins TRBV6-5 and TRBJ1-1; TRBD1 might be the D (5 bases). This chain's CDR3 is CASAATQGDTEAFF. The DNA of the CDR3 is TGTGCCAGCGCCGCGACCCAGGGTGACACTGAAGCTTTCTTT.